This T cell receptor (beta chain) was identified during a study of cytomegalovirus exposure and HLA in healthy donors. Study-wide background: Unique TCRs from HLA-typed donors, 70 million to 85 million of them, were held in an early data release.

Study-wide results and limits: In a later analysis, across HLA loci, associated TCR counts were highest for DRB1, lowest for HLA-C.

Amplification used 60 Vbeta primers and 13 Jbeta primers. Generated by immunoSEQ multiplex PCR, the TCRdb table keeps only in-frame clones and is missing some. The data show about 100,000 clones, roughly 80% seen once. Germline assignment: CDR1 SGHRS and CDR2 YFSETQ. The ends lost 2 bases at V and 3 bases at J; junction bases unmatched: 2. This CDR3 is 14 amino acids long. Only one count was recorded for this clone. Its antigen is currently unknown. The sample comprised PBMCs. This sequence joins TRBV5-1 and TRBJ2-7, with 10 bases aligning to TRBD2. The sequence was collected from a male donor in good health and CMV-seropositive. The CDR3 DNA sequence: TGCGCCAGCAGCTTCCAGCGGGAGGGCTACGAGCAGTACTTC. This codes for CASSFQREGYEQYF.